A selection of T cell receptor beta chains follows, all from one sample in a study of shared clonotypes between healthy human individuals. The table came from immunoSEQ multiplex PCR; TCRdb's copy has only in-frame clones and leaves some out. The sample has millions of clones, just over 90% seen once. Sequenced material: naive CD4+ T cells sorted from blood. The receptors derive from a man between 18 and 35 years old in good health. Both conserved end residues are part of each CDR3. D genes are given only for firm matches. Clone size, where shown, is once, few, many, or a class for clones that have expanded.

clone_size	d_call	v_call	j_call	cdr3_nt	cdr3_aa
NA	NA	TRBV7-8	TRBJ2-3	TGTGCCAGCAGTGCGAGGCGCACAGATACGCAGTATTTT	CASSARRTDTQYF
NA	NA	TRBV2	TRBJ1-4	TGTGCCAGCAGTGAATGGGGGGGAACTAATGAAAAACTGTTTTTT	CASSEWGGTNEKLFF
NA	NA	TRBV7-6	TRBJ2-7	TGTGCCAGCAGCTCCGCGGAGAGTTACGAGCAGTACTTC	CASSSAESYEQYF
NA	TRBD1	TRBV30	TRBJ2-7	TGTGCCTGGAGTAAGGACAGGGTAACTGACGAGCAGTACTTC	CAWSKDRVTDEQYF
NA	NA	TRBV7-9	TRBJ2-2	TGTGCCAGCAGCCTAGGACAGTACACCGGGGAGCTGTTTTTT	CASSLGQYTGELFF
NA	NA	TRBV6-1	TRBJ2-7	TGTGCCAGCAAGAGGTACGAGCAGTACTTC	CASKRYEQYF
NA	NA	TRBV7-2	TRBJ2-2	TGTGCCAGCAGCCATGCGAACACCGGGGAGCTGTTTTTT	CASSHANTGELFF
NA	NA	TRBV4-3	TRBJ1-5	TGCGCCAGCAGCCAGATGAGGGGTAGCAATCAGCCCCAGCATTTT	CASSQMRGSNQPQHF
NA	TRBD1	TRBV29-1	TRBJ2-7	TGCAGCGTTGCCGTGACAGGGGGCCAATACGAGCAGTACTTC	CSVAVTGGQYEQYF
NA	NA	TRBV10-2	TRBJ1-6	TGCGCCAGCAGTGAAAGGACCGGTTCGACTCTGAGCTCCTATAATTCACCCCTCCACTTT	CASSERTGSTLSSYNSPLHF
NA	NA	TRBV19	TRBJ2-1	TGTGCCAGTAGTATGGGCGGGACTTACAATGAGCAGTTCTTC	CASSMGGTYNEQFF
NA	NA	TRBV28	TRBJ2-3	TGTGCCAGCAGCTTGCCAGGGTCAGCTTCGAATACGCAGTATTTT	CASSLPGSASNTQYF
NA	TRBD1	TRBV6-6	TRBJ1-5	TGTGCCAGCAGCAATGGACAGGCGGGACGTCAGCCCCAGCATTTT	CASSNGQAGRQPQHF
NA	NA	TRBV30	TRBJ1-2	TGTGCCTGGAGTGGGACAAGCTATGGCTACACCTTC	CAWSGTSYGYTF
few	NA	TRBV12-1	TRBJ1-5	TGTGCCAGCAGCTTTGTTACACCCGGTCAGCCCCAGCATTTT	CASSFVTPGQPQHF